One sample yielded the 25 T cell receptor beta chains listed below, sequenced in a study of OX40 agonist ivuxolimab in advanced cancers. The data were produced by immunoSEQ multiplex PCR, yet TCRdb's version contains in-frame clones alone and is incomplete. The sample contains 73,000 or so clones, around nine tenths of which appear only once. The input for sequencing was CD4+ or CD8+ T cells sorted from blood, taken in a trial of the OX40 agonist ivuxolimab. The receptors here all came from an adult with an advanced solid tumor such as melanoma, head and neck, liver or kidney cancer.

The V gene is TRBV5-6, the J gene TRBJ1-2; D remains unclear. V was pared by 7 bases and J by 14 bases, with 15 bases between. This CDR3 region has 10 residues. Germline CDR1 reads SGHDT; CDR2 reads YYEEEE. The CDR3 loop is CASGRIGRTF. DNA for the CDR3: TGTGCCAGCGGAAGGATCGGTCGGACCTTC. Looking up the rest from reference TRBV5-6 and TRBJ1-2 gives the full variable domain: DAGVTQSPTHLIKTRGQQVTLRCSPKSGHDTVSWYQQALGQGPQFIFQYYEEEERQRGNFPDRFSGHQFPNYSSELNVNALLLGDSALYLCASGRIGRTFGSGTRLTVV.

The chain is built from TRBV9 and TRBJ2-3; D not certain. V was clipped by 8 bases and J by 2 bases, with 12 bases between them. The CDR3 runs to 13 residues. CDR1 is SGDLS, CDR2 YYNGEE, per germline. The CDR3 sequence is CASGSYHTDTQYF. The CDR3 region has the DNA TGTGCCAGTGGTTCCTACCACACAGATACGCAGTATTTT.

CDR3: CASRRDGTYEQYF. Written as DNA, the CDR3 is TGTGCCAGCAGGAGGGACGGTACCTACGAGCAGTACTTC. The J gene is TRBJ2-7, the V gene TRBV2, with D perhaps assigned TRBD1 or TRBD2 (5 bases each). V lost 6 bases, J lost 2 bases, and 11 bases lay in between. In germline, CDR1 is SNHLY, CDR2 FYNNEI. The CDR3 totals 13 residues.

The CDR3 protein is CASSLGRVGTDTQYF. Written as DNA, the CDR3 is TGTGCCAGCAGCTTAGGGAGGGTTGGCACAGATACGCAGTATTTT. The V and J genes are TRBV11-2 and TRBJ2-3, with a possible D match to TRBD2 (6 bases). The CDR3 runs to 15 residues. V was clipped by 1 base and J by 1 base, with 9 bases between them. Germline assignment: CDR1 SGHAT and CDR2 FQNNGV.

The rearrangement joins TRBV11-2 to TRBJ1-2; no clear D. Germline CDR1 reads SGHAT; CDR2 reads FQNNGV. The CDR3 consists of 13 residues. Trimming took 5 bases from V and 4 from J, leaving 11 bases between them. The DNA for the CDR3 is TGTGCCAGCAGCCCGCCGGATTTCTATGGCTACACCTTC. It codes for CASSPPDFYGYTF.

In regard to this clone: One end of the junction varies from germline; a read error may be responsible. This rearrangement joins TRBV7-7 to TRBJ2-2; TRBD1 matches 7 bases. CDR1 is SSHAT and CDR2 is FNYEAQ in the germline V gene (reference sequence). This CDR3 has 15 amino acids. The CDR3 reads CASSLGQTNTGELFF. In DNA form, the CDR3 reads TGTGCTAGCAGCCTGGGACAGACGAACACCGGGGAGCTGTTTTTT.

The chain couples TRBV2 to TRBJ1-5, with TRBD1 identical over 10 bases. The V gene's germline CDR1 is SNHLY and CDR2 FYNNEI. V was pared by 5 bases and J by 1 base, with 2 bases of the junction left unmatched. The CDR3 has 15 residues. The CDR3 loop reads CASSQDRGSNQPQHF. The CDR3 DNA is TGTGCCAGCAGTCAGGACAGGGGGAGCAATCAGCCCCAGCATTTT.

The rearrangement links TRBV2 to TRBJ2-5; 12 bases map to TRBD1. V shed 6 bases, J shed 6 bases, and the junction held 8 bases outside the gene matches. The CDR3 runs to 15 residues. Germline V gives CDR1 SNHLY, CDR2 FYNNEI. CDR3 nucleotides: TGTGCCAGCAGGGAGGGGACAGGGGGCGCACAGACCCAGTACTTC. Translation: CASREGTGGAQTQYF.

This chain links TRBV5-4 with TRBJ2-7, with 9 bases matching TRBD2. The CDR3 is 16 residues long. The trim removed 4 bases at V and 5 bases at J, leaving 13 bases unmatched. Germline CDR1 reads SGHNT; CDR2 reads YYREEE (reference sequence). The CDR3 bases are TGTGCCAGCAGCATACCACTAGGCGGGAGGGTCGACGAGCAGTACTTC. Its protein product is CASSIPLGGRVDEQYF. Full variable domain (missing parts from reference TRBV5-4 and TRBJ2-7): ETGVTQSPTHLIKTRGQQVTLRCSSQSGHNTVSWYQQALGQGPQFIFQYYREEENGRGNFPPRFSGLQFPNYSSELNVNALELDDSALYLCASSIPLGGRVDEQYFGPGTRLTVT.

The rearrangement links TRBV30 to TRBJ1-5; no clear D gene. The V gene lost 2 bases and the J gene lost 9 bases, with 14 bases spanning the gap. Germline loops: CDR1 GTSNPN, CDR2 SVGIG (reference sequence). The CDR3 length is 13 residues. The DNA for the CDR3 is TGTGCCTGGAGTTTGGGTGAACAGCGGCCCCAGCATTTT. It is translated as CAWSLGEQRPQHF.

The V and J genes are TRBV5-1 and TRBJ1-1, with D hard to call. V gave up 5 bases and J gave up 3 bases, with 8 bases separating them. Germline CDR1 SGHRS, CDR2 YFSETQ. This CDR3 is built from 12 residues. In DNA form, the CDR3 reads TGCGCCAGCAGGGTGGGAGACACTGAAGCTTTCTTT. This sequence encodes CASRVGDTEAFF.

The V call is TRBV19, the J call TRBJ2-7; 8 nucleotides agree with TRBD1. The V gene end was trimmed by 6 bases and the J gene end by 6 bases; junction bases not matched to a gene: 7. CDR1 and CDR2 (germline): LNHDA, SQIVND (reference sequence). The CDR3 runs 13 residues. The DNA for the CDR3 is TGTGCCAGTAGAACTCCGGGACAGGCCGAGCAGTACTTC. This sequence encodes CASRTPGQAEQYF.

The V and J genes are TRBV5-8 and TRBJ1-3, with TRBD1 matching 7 bases. The germline gives CDR1 SGHTS, CDR2 YDEGEE. With V trimmed by 4 bases and J by 4 bases, 14 bases remained unmatched. This CDR3 is built from 17 residues. The chain's CDR3 is CASSRTGGRAGGNTIYF. For the CDR3, the DNA is TGTGCCAGCAGCCGGACAGGAGGACGGGCGGGAGGAAACACCATATATTTT.

V gene TRBV19 combines with J gene TRBJ2-3; D is undetermined. The CDR3 is made up of 14 amino acids. Germline-derived CDR1 and CDR2 are LNHDA and SQIVND (reference sequence). The V and J ends lost 0 bases and 0 bases respectively, with 4 bases between them. Written as DNA, the CDR3 is TGTGCCAGTAGTATAGAAGGAAGCACAGATACGCAGTATTTT. Translating gives CASSIEGSTDTQYF.

The chain joins TRBV10-1 to TRBJ2-3; 9 bases fit TRBD2. CDR1 is WNHNN and CDR2 is SYGVQD in the germline V gene (reference sequence). CDR3 length equals 14 residues. After removal of 6 bases from V and 4 bases from J, the junction contained 5 bases not matched to a gene. The DNA for the CDR3 is TGCGCCAGCAGGATAGCGGGAGTCTCAGATACGCAGTATTTT. Its protein is CASRIAGVSDTQYF.

V gene TRBV4-1 combines with J gene TRBJ2-1; 14 nucleotides agree with TRBD2. Looked up from germline, CDR1 is MGHRA and CDR2 is YSYEKL. J lost 10 bases, V lost 3 bases, and 8 bases had no gene match. The CDR3 runs to 16 residues. DNA for the CDR3: TGCGCCAGCAGCCAGACCGGGACTAGCGGGAGAGGAGAGCAGTTCTTC. This sequence encodes CASSQTGTSGRGEQFF.

The chain recombines TRBV5-1 with TRBJ2-2; 7 bases are a match to TRBD1. J gave up 1 base and V 4 bases, and 4 bases lay outside the gene matches. The CDR3 is 15 residues long. Germline V CDR1 and CDR2: SGHRS, YFSETQ. CDR3 sequence reads: CASSLRDRNTGELFF. CDR3 nucleotides: TGCGCCAGCAGCCTCCGGGACAGGAACACCGGGGAGCTGTTTTTT.

This clone occurred once. The chain couples TRBV28 to TRBJ1-1, with a weak D call TRBD1 (5 bases). Trimming shortened V by 6 bases and J by 6 bases, and 17 bases separated the two germline ends. The CDR3 sequence is 14 residues long. CDR1 is MDHEN and CDR2 is SYDVKM in the germline V gene. The CDR3 here is CASSSFVWGSEAFF. As DNA, the CDR3 is TGTGCCAGCAGCTCCTTCGTCTGGGGCTCTGAAGCTTTCTTT.

The gene calls are TRBV6-1 and TRBJ2-6, with 7 bases fitting TRBD1. Germline values: CDR1 MNHNS, CDR2 SASEGT. The CDR3 contains 15 residues. Unmatched junction bases numbered 2, after V lost 6 bases and J lost 0 bases. For the CDR3, the DNA is TGTGCCAGCAGGAGGGACAGCTCTGGGGCCAACGTCCTGACTTTC. Translation gives CASRRDSSGANVLTF.

This clone was observed a handful of times. At one end, the junction sequence differs from germline, possibly due to a read error. The identical CDR3 is also encoded by other nucleotide sequences in the sample. The rearrangement uses TRBV7-7 and TRBJ2-5; 11 bases match TRBD2. CDR3 size: 14 residues. The germline CDR1 and CDR2 sequences are SSHAT and FNYEAQ (reference sequence). The CDR3, as DNA: TGTGCTAGCAGCCTCGGACTAGCGGGAGAGACCCAGTACTTC. Its translation: CASSLGLAGETQYF.

The chain is built from TRBV29-1 and TRBJ1-4; possible D gene TRBD1, 6 bases. The CDR3 is 12 residues long. CDR1 and CDR2 (germline): SQVTM, ANQGSEA. Trimming shortened V by 6 bases and J by 7 bases, and 12 bases separated the two germline ends. CDR3 coding DNA: TGCAGCGTGCTACAGGGAGGTGAAAAACTGTTTTTT. This codes for CSVLQGGEKLFF.

The chain links TRBV10-1 to TRBJ1-2; possibly TRBD1 for D (5 bases). The CDR3 extends over 12 amino acids. In germline, CDR1 is WNHNN, CDR2 SYGVQD (reference sequence). The CDR3 nucleotides read TGCGACTCCCGGGGGAGACGTTATGGCTACACCTTC. This gives the protein CDSRGRRYGYTF.

The rearrangement uses TRBV6-6 and TRBJ1-2, with D unresolved. Germline CDR1 is MNHNY and CDR2 is SVGAGI (reference sequence). The CDR3 covers 14 residues. Trimming took 6 bases from V and 0 from J, leaving 11 bases between them. CDR3 in DNA: TGTGCCAGCAGACAGCCAGCGTCTAACTATGGCTACACCTTC. It is translated as CASRQPASNYGYTF.

This chain joins TRBV6-5 and TRBJ2-5, with TRBD2 as a possible D gene (5 bases). V was cut by 2 bases and J by 3 bases, with 10 bases left in between. In germline, CDR1 is MNHEY, CDR2 SVGAGI. The CDR3 sequence is 14 residues long. The CDR3 sequence is CASSYGLSEETQYF. Here the CDR3 DNA reads TGTGCCAGCAGTTACGGACTGTCGGAAGAGACCCAGTACTTC.

This clone was counted a single time. The chain has TRBV27 and TRBJ1-2, with a tentative D call TRBD1 (6 bases). From germline, CDR1 is MNHEY and CDR2 SMNVEV (reference sequence). V dropped 2 bases and J dropped 7 bases, with 20 bases sitting between them. This CDR3 contains 16 residues. The DNA of the CDR3 is TGTGCCAGCAGTTTACGGGGTGCTAGGGGGGCGCGTGGCTACACCTTC. Encoded protein: CASSLRGARGARGYTF.